Shown below are 11 T cell receptor beta chains from a single sample sequenced in a study of T cell repertoires in cytomegalovirus infection. One entry per CDR3 protein, called by TCRdb with MiXCR from the reads. The sample lists a few hundred thousand distinct CDR3 sequences, roughly 16% occurring once. Sample: PBMCs. These receptors were taken from a human donor in good health (CMV status not recorded). Some clones in this sample may be carry-over from other donors' samples.

This clonotype was found many times. V gene TRBV7-2 combines with J gene TRBJ2-3; 12 bases align to TRBD2. V was clipped by 3 bases and J by 3 bases; unmatched bases: 7. Germline V lookup: CDR1 SGHTA, CDR2 FQGNSA. CDR3 length: 17 amino acids. CDR3 sequence (DNA): TGTGCCAGCAGCTTTGTGCTAGCGGGGGGGCAGACAGATACGCAGTATTTT. The encoded protein is CASSFVLAGGQTDTQYF.

This clonotype has only a few counts. The chain uses TRBV5-1 and TRBJ2-7; 8 bases line up with TRBD1. J gave up 2 bases and V 4 bases, and 8 bases lay outside the gene matches. Germline-derived CDR1 and CDR2 are SGHRS and YFSETQ. CDR3 length: 15 amino acids. The CDR3 DNA is TGCGCCAGCAGCGCGGCAGACAGGGGTCCCTACGAGCAGTACTTC. Translation gives CASSAADRGPYEQYF. Based on the CDR3 plus reference TRBV5-1 and TRBJ2-7, the full variable domain is KAGVTQTPRYLIKTRGQQVTLSCSPISGHRSVSWYQQTPGQGLQFLFEYFSETQRNKGNFPGRFSGRQFSNSRSEMNVSTLELGDSALYLCASSAADRGPYEQYFGPGTRLTVT.

This clonotype was observed a handful of times. The gene calls are TRBV20-1 and TRBJ2-1; D assignment may be TRBD1 or TRBD2 (5 bases each). CDR1 DFQATT and CDR2 SNEGSKA come from the germline V gene (reference sequence). V was clipped by 5 bases and J by 5 bases, with 25 bases between them. The CDR3 is made up of 17 amino acids. The CDR3 spells CSAFPLAVGGGDNEQFF. DNA for the CDR3: TGCAGTGCTTTCCCCTTGGCAGTTGGTGGGGGAGACAATGAGCAGTTCTTC.

This clonotype was seen only a few times. This chain links TRBV20-1 with TRBJ2-5; D possibly corresponds to TRBD2 (6 bases). Germline CDR1 DFQATT, CDR2 SNEGSKA (reference sequence). Trimming removed 3 bases at V and 5 bases at J, with 13 bases between. CDR3 length: 13 residues. In DNA form, the CDR3 reads TGCAGTGCTAGCAGGAGGGTCTGGGAGACCCAGTACTTC. Translation: CSASRRVWETQYF.

This clonotype has a count of ten or more. The chain joins TRBV20-1 to TRBJ2-1, with TRBD2 matching 7 bases. The V gene end was trimmed by 1 base and the J gene end by 3 bases; junction bases not matched to a gene: 9. Germline V gene lookup returns CDR1 DFQATT and CDR2 SNEGSKA (reference sequence). The CDR3 runs to 16 residues. The CDR3 sequence is CSARAVGGGDYNEQFF. CDR3 nucleotides: TGCAGTGCTAGAGCTGTCGGCGGGGGAGACTACAATGAGCAGTTCTTC.

The rearrangement uses TRBV28 and TRBJ1-1, with D possibly matching TRBD1 (5 bases). Germline loops: CDR1 MDHEN, CDR2 SYDVKM. The V gene lost 8 bases and the J gene lost 2 bases, with 9 bases spanning the gap. This CDR3 is 12 amino acids long. CDR3 sequence reads: CASRGSNTEAFF. CDR3 coding DNA: TGTGCCAGCCGGGGCAGTAACACTGAAGCTTTCTTT.

This clonotype has ten or more counts. The rearrangement links TRBV7-2 to TRBJ1-2, with 9 nucleotides matching TRBD1. Germline V gene lookup returns CDR1 SGHTA and CDR2 FQGNSA. The V and J ends lost 4 bases and 4 bases, in that order; junction bases with no gene match: 4. The CDR3 has 14 residues. This chain's CDR3 is CASSSGQGLYGYTF. In DNA, the CDR3 is TGTGCCAGCAGCTCGGGACAGGGCCTCTATGGCTACACCTTC.

The sample holds one count of this clonotype. The chain combines TRBV2 with TRBJ2-2; D is perhaps TRBD2 (6 bases). The V and J ends lost 0 bases and 7 bases respectively, with 9 bases between them. Germline assignment: CDR1 SNHLY and CDR2 FYNNEI. This CDR3 spans 14 amino acids. CDR3 bases: TGTGCCAGCAGTGAAGCATTGCGGGACGGGGAGCTGTTTTTT. Encoded protein: CASSEALRDGELFF.

Turning to this clonotype: One end of the junction is discordant with germline, which a read error may explain. V gene TRBV2 combines with J gene TRBJ1-4; D might be TRBD1 (5 bases). Germline assignment: CDR1 SNHLY and CDR2 FYNNEI. The CDR3 length is 12 residues. CDR3 protein: CASSEESDSLVF. CDR3 coding DNA: TGTGCCAGCAGTGAAGAATCAGACAGCTTAGTTTTT.

There are many counts of this clonotype. The J gene is TRBJ2-3, the V gene TRBV4-2; 9 bases agree with TRBD1. The V gene's germline CDR1 is LGHNA and CDR2 YNFKEQ. Germline trimming cut 4 bases from V and 5 bases from J; bases unmatched to any gene: 13. This CDR3 comprises 17 residues. The CDR3 region is CASSPKHRTGALDTQYF. DNA for the CDR3: TGTGCCAGCAGCCCTAAACATCGGACAGGGGCGTTAGATACGCAGTATTTT.

This clonotype occurred a few times. The genes are TRBV5-1 and TRBJ2-1; D is uncertain. The V end was cut by 0 bases, the J end by 1 base, with 5 bases between. This CDR3 has 14 residues. Germline-derived CDR1 and CDR2 are SGHRS and YFSETQ. DNA of the CDR3: TGCGCCAGCAGCTTGGGTGAGTCCTACAATGAGCAGTTCTTC. Its protein product is CASSLGESYNEQFF.